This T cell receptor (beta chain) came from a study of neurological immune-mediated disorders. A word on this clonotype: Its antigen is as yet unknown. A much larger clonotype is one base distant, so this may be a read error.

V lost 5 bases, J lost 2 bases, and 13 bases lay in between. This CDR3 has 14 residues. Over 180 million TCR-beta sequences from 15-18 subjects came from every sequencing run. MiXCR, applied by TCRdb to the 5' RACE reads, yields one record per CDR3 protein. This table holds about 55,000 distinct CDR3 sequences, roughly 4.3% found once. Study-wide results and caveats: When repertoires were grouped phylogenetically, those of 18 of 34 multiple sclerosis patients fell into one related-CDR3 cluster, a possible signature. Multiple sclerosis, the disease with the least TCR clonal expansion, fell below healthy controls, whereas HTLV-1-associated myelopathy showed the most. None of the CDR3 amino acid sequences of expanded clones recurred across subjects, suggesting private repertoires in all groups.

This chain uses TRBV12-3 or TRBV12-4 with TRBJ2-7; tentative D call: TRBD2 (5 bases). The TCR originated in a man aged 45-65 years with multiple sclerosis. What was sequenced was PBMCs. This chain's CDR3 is CASSPRERAYEQYF. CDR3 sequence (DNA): TGTGCCAGCAGTCCCCGGGAAAGGGCCTACGAGCAGTACTTC.